This TCR beta chain stems from a study of shared clonotypes between healthy human individuals (dated by TCRdb to the early 2020s). For the study in its entirety: Three men and two women, aged 18 to 49 years, made up the cohort. Per donor, three plates each were used for CD4 naive and CD4 memory, two for CD8 naive, and one for CD8 memory. The study deeply sequenced blood TCR repertoires of five healthy adults to estimate repertoire size and the extent of clonotype sharing between individuals. To increase sequencing depth and limit assay-specific biases, TCR repertoire library preparation and sequencing were carried out by different laboratories using diverse techniques. Between about 0.8 and 9 billion PBMCs per donor were obtained by leukapheresis. General conclusions and limits of the study: Compared with non-shared clonotypes, the clonotypes found in all four sorted-subset donors had higher generation probabilities. Because the study included a small number of donors, the genetic and exposure-history diversity represented was limited. Sharing across a handful of donors was observed for around 5% of naive CD4, around 3.5% of naive CD8, over 2% of memory CD4, and roughly 0.4% of memory CD8 clonotypes. Even with the large sequencing depth, rarefaction of the sorted-subset datasets indicated that sequencing was incomplete. Estimated clonotype richness was generally larger for naive than for memory subsets. Pairwise subsampling led to the expectation that sequencing depth would affect the degree of clonotype sharing among donors. Sampling was restricted to blood, and TCR repertoires in tissues likely differ from the TCR repertoires found in blood.

CD8 naive samples were CD45RO-negative cells positively selected for CCR7, giving a CD45RA+CCR7+ population that excluded TemRA cells. The donors were healthy, HIV-negative adults with no recently reported acute infections or vaccinations. Every donor was a Caucasian adult living in Nashville, Tennessee, USA. Blood was obtained by leukapheresis, after which PBMCs were separated by Ficoll-Histopaque density gradient centrifugation and cryopreserved in liquid nitrogen vapor phase. Analytical flow cytometry was used to check the purity and quantity of every magnetically sorted T cell population. Genomic DNA was isolated from every sorted fraction and measured by UV absorbance on a Nanodrop 2000c. Using the deep immunoSEQ assay, multiplex PCR amplified TCR CDR3 regions from genomic DNA. For each cell subset, the extracted genomic DNA was distributed evenly across all wells of several immunoSEQ 96-well plates, and each plate served as one replicate. For sorted subsets, each replicate PCR was loaded with 200 to 250 ng genomic DNA, equivalent to approximately 33,000 T cell genomes. The purified libraries were quantified using a Qubit 3.0 fluorometer, sized with a Bioanalyzer 2100, and then quantified again using the KAPA Library Quantification kit. A separate single-read 150-cycle Illumina NextSeq 550 flow cell was used to sequence each immunoSEQ 96-well plate. Under the source paper's analysis protocol: The immunoSEQ output contained only junctional sequences without quality scores, so filtering could not match that applied to full-length reads. To assign V/J genes and CDR3, sequences were annotated using PyIR, a Python wrapper for IgBLAST v1.9, with IMGT germline references. Reads with weak V/J assignments (E-value above 1e-6), missing CDR3, stop codons, out-of-frame junctions, or ambiguous translated residues were removed. V3J clonotypes were defined as sequences sharing an identical inferred V gene, J gene, and CDR3 amino acid sequence. Percentage overlap between repertoires was calculated by dividing the number of shared unique clonotypes by the size of the smaller repertoire. Three approaches were used to assess repertoire richness: RTK rarefaction, the Chao1 estimator, and Recon v2.1 estimates of unobserved clonotypes. For all TCRbeta clonotypes obtained by the gDNA method from a few donors, generation probabilities were computed with OLGA. TCRdb obtained this table from immuneACCESS and retained in-frame rearrangements with V and J assigned. These tables miss some clones; where compared with another copy, unresolved V genes account for less than half of the shortfall, and the remainder is unexplained. Clone size and the V and J calls come from that table; the DNA yielded D and trimming. This sample has around 1.9 million clones in its table, and around 93% of those were observed once. The ten top clones hold around 1.7% of the sample.

Clipping removes 3 bases from V and 8 bases from J, with 9 as the unmatched junction base count. Measured from the cysteine to the phenylalanine, the CDR3 is 16 residues long. Just the 48-base CDR3 DNA is kept, in frame starting at base 1. CDR1 MGHRA and CDR2 YSYEKL were looked up in the germline V gene. On this clone: Its antigen is currently not known. Qualities for individual bases were not recorded, and no much larger clone is one base off.

The chain is encoded by TRBV4-1 joined to TRBJ1-4; 10 nucleotides in the junction match TRBD1. The sequenced sample was naive CD8+ T cells from PBMCs. This sample's cell subset or site label indicates: CD45RA+CCR7+. This TCR derives from a man between 18 and 35 years old in good health. Some clones in this sample may be carry-over from other donors' samples. The CDR3 loop reads CASSHQGDRGKEKLFF. The sequence in DNA is TGCGCCAGCAGCCACCAGGGGGACAGGGGTAAGGAAAAACTGTTTTTT.